This TCR beta chain was captured by sequencing in a study of T cells in women clearing cervical HPV infection. Across the study: Controls gave blood once infection was undetectable; cases at lesion identification. Points from the study as a whole: Controls had more TRBV6-7 (about 0.16%) than cases (around 0.11%). Combining TCR richness with V gene abundances gave approximately 0.8 AUC.

This CDR3 contains 13 residues. Germline V gene sequence: CDR1 GTSNPN, CDR2 SVGIG (reference sequence). Repertoires were generated with immunoSEQ multiplex PCR, while TCRdb's copy carries only in-frame clones and drops some. This sample's clone table lists about 26,000 clones. Notes on this clone: Antigen: not known. The junction departs from germline at one end; a sequencing error may be responsible. The CDR3 goes on 3 residues after the read ends, and that part is filled in from the germline J gene. Other nucleotide sequences from this sample produce the same CDR3.

The rearrangement joins TRBV30 to TRBJ1-3; D may be TRBD1 (5 bases). This receptor was taken from a woman aged 18 to 69 with a cervical HPV16 infection that either progressed to CIN3+ or cleared (not recorded which). Sequencing input: blood buffy coat. CDR3: CAWAGNSGHTIYF. Incomplete CDR3 DNA: TGTGCCTGGGCAGGGAACTCAGGTCACACA.